This T cell receptor (beta chain) comes out of a study of regulatory T cells in long-lasting Graves disease (dated by TCRdb to about 2021). For context, the study as a whole: Newly diagnosed Graves' disease patients had taken antithyroid drugs for less than 3 months. Peripheral blood TCR sequencing and RNA sequencing compared persistent Graves' disease patients with newly diagnosed Graves' disease patients. The study was conducted in China and was registered as a clinical trial. A total of 33 samples underwent TCR sequencing: about 13 from persistent and roughly 20 from newly diagnosed Graves' disease patients. Summary of the overall study and its limitations: Patients with persistent disease shared more public clonotypes (fewer than 3,000) than newly diagnosed patients did (around 1,000). Persistent disease showed preferential use of TRBV28, TRBJ1-2 and TRBJ2-5, whereas newly diagnosed disease favored TRBV20-1 and TRBJ2-1. The authors acknowledged the small sample size as a limitation that may reduce accuracy. Sequencing and analysis were restricted to the TCR beta chain. Only peripheral blood was studied, because thyroid tissue, the primary lesion, was inaccessible. Compared with newly diagnosed patients, patients with persistent Graves' disease had lower TCR Shannon entropy and fewer highly expanded clones, which suggests clonal expansion.

The time point label, read with the paper, signifies: newly diagnosed GD, antithyroid drugs for less than 3 months. For both TCR sequencing and RNA sequencing, RNA was extracted from PBMCs using TRIzol. The diagnosis of Graves' disease was made according to American Thyroid Association guidelines. Patients for the study were recruited at an endocrinology department in Xi'an, China. Each patient gave 9 to 10 milliliters of peripheral blood, collected in an EDTA anticoagulant tube. Ficoll Paque Plus density gradient separation was used to isolate PBMCs, and no further T cell sorting was done. An Agilent 2100 Bioanalyzer and agarose gel were used to check RNA quality, and a NanoDrop 2000 was used to measure RNA concentration. This clonotype was recorded at least ten times. The specificity of this receptor is unknown. Compared with germline, one end of the junction differs, possibly owing to a read error.

Per the germline V gene, MDHEN is the CDR1 and SYDVKM is the CDR2. Including cysteine and phenylalanine, the CDR3 has 12 amino acids. Only the CDR3 DNA stays, 36 bases, in frame from base 1. The library was built by means of multiplex PCR. Data came from an Illumina HiSeq 4000. CDR3 regions were amplified by Arm-PCR with iRepertoire HTBI primers to construct TCR beta libraries. Before sequencing, the PCR products went through gel purification. From the authors' description of their analysis: Gene usage analysis of CDR3 amino acid clonotypes used the approximately 62 TRBV and more than 13 TRBJ segments found across samples. COPE and FqMerger were used to merge filtered high-quality paired reads into contigs. BLAST was used to align contigs to the IMGT TRBV, TRBD and TRBJ reference genes, and CDR3 was defined following IMGT. Highly expanded clones were defined as clonotypes with a frequency above 0.1%. Shannon entropy served as the measure of repertoire diversity, while the Gini coefficient captured V-J evenness. A clonotype found in more than one individual was treated as public. Through fastp at Q25 and MiXCR, TCRdb rebuilt clones from the public reads, retaining in-frame beta chains. Entries that share a CDR3 protein sequence are merged under the most common genes and DNA. The V and J calls were determined by TCRdb, not by the authors. Counted in this sample were approximately 440,000 distinct CDR3 sequences; roughly 16% of them appeared once. The top ten clonotypes cover less than 15% of the sample.

This sample also belongs to another study, concerning T cells in Graves' hyperthyroidism and ophthalmopathy. As that second paper reports: A patient counted as having stable Graves' hyperthyroidism if no progression to ophthalmopathy occurred over 18 months of follow-up. The hyperthyroidism patients were between 18 and 65 years old and newly diagnosed, with a disease duration of less than 2 months. Exclusion was applied to patients with uncontrolled infections, other autoimmune diseases, pregnancy or lactation. Clinical symptoms, serum thyroxine and TRAb, thyroid ultrasound, and orbital computed tomography formed the basis for the diagnoses. The first round of RT-PCR for the TCR CDR3 was performed with the HTBI primer set and the Qiagen OneStep RT-PCR kit. Most expanded thyroid clonotypes (frequency above 0.001) were also detected in blood, a finding suggesting that blood repertoires may reflect thyroid immune responses. A 13 V-J signature model separated ophthalmopathy from stable hyperthyroidism, with approximately 87% sensitivity and 81.08% specificity in cross-validation and 80%/75% in testing. In validation, progression to ophthalmopathy was predicted by the model with approximately 67% sensitivity and roughly 76% specificity, a median of around 6.5 months before onset. TCR V-J signatures able to tell the groups apart were searched for in a discovery cohort of some 100 patients, of whom around 42 had Graves' ophthalmopathy and about 60 had stable Graves' hyperthyroidism. Whether ophthalmopathy could be predicted prospectively was tested in an independent validation cohort made up of roughly 20 hyperthyroidism patients plus 17 patients who later progressed to ophthalmopathy. The roughly 90 discovery patients were divided at random into training and test sets in a 7:3 ratio. The study also compared thyroid tissue and blood T-cell repertoires from about 6 Graves' hyperthyroidism patients. Following sampling, methimazole starting at 30 mg daily was given to hyperthyroidism patients, and high-dose intravenous methylprednisolone was given to ophthalmopathy patients. The libraries were constructed in a second round of multiplex PCR and then size-selected and purified. The libraries were sequenced on an Illumina HiSeq2000 using paired-end 100 bp reads. Raw data were processed with SOAPnuke, discarding reads with adapters, uncalled bases, mean Phred below 15, or no exact constant-primer or identifier match. COPE v1.2.5 was used to merge the high-quality paired reads, and each unique nucleotide sequence was defined as a clonotype. MiTCR v1.1 was used to align the clonotypes against IMGT TRBV, TRBD and TRBJ reference segments. Analysis was restricted to V-J combinations with a frequency above 0.0001, which covered over 98% of repertoires. The TCS score was defined as the ratio of F50 (clonal expansion) to E x V (chaos), calculated using BLOSUM62-based TCRdist between CDR3 peptides within each V-J. Welch's t-statistics and random forest reduced roughly 500 V-J features to 10 to 15, which were used in a naive Bayes classifier (R e1071). Sample size was not statistically predetermined, and investigators were not blinded to group allocation. According to the paper, TCR Vbeta CDR3 sequencing was carried out on 135 peripheral blood samples, which came from around 43 ophthalmopathy, 70 to 80 hyperthyroidism and around 17 progressor patients.

Here the chain combines TRBV28 and TRBJ2-3, and TRBD1 aligns with 7 junction nucleotides. This clonotype was sampled from a man in his forties with Graves disease. Donor details come from another sample of the same person, matched by shared clones. The sample was peripheral blood mononuclear cells (PBMCs), taken at new diagnosis, from a patient treated with antithyroid drugs. The DNA sequence reads TGTGCCAGCAGTTCCGGGACAGCTACGCAGTATTTT. It specifies CASSSGTATQYF.